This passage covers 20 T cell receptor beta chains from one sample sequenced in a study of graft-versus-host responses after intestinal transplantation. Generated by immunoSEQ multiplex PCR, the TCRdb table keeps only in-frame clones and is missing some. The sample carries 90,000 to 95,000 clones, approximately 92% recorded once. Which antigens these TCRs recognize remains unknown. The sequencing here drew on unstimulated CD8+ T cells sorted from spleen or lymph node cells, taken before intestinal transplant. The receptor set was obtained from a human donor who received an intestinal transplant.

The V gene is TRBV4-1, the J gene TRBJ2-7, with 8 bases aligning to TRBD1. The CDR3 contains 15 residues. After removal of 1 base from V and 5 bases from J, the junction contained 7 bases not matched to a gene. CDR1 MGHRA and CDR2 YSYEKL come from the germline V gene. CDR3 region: CASSQVEGQAHEQYF. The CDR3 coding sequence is TGCGCCAGCAGCCAAGTGGAGGGACAGGCCCACGAGCAGTACTTC.

The CDR3 nucleotides are TGTGCCAGTAGTATGCAGGTATTCCAGCCCCAGCATTTT. This encodes CASSMQVFQPQHF. The chain recombines TRBV19 with TRBJ1-5; no clear D. The ends were cut back, 3 bases at V and 7 bases at J, with 10 bases in the middle. The CDR3 runs 13 residues. Germline values: CDR1 LNHDA, CDR2 SQIVND (reference sequence).

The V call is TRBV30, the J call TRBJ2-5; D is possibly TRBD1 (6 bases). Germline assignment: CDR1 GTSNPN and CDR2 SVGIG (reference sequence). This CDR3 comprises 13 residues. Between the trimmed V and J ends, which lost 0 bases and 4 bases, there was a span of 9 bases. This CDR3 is CAWSVRDTETQYF. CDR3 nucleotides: TGTGCCTGGAGTGTACGGGACACAGAGACCCAGTACTTC.

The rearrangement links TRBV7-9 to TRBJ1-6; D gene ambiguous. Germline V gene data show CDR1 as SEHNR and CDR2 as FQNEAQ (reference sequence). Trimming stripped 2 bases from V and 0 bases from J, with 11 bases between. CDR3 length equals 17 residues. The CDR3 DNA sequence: TGTGCCAGCAGCTTATCTAGTATGAGCTCCTATAATTCACCCCTCCACTTT. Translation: CASSLSSMSSYNSPLHF.

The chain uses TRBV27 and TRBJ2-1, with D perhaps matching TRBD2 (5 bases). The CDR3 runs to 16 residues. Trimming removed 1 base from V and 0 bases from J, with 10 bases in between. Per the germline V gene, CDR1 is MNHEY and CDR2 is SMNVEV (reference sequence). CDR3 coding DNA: TGTGCCAGCAGTTTATTGGCTACTAGCTCCTACAATGAGCAGTTCTTC. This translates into CASSLLATSSYNEQFF.

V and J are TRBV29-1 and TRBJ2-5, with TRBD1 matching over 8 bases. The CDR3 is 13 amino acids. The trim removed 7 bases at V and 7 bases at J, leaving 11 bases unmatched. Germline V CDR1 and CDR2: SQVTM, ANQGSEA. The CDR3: CSARQGPTGTQYF. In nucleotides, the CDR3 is TGCAGCGCTCGACAGGGGCCAACGGGGACCCAGTACTTC.

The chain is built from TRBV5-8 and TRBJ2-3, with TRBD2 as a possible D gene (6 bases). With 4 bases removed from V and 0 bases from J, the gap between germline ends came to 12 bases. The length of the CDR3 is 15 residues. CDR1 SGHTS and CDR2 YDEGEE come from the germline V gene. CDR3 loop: CASSPSGLSTDTQYF. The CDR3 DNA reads TGTGCCAGCAGCCCAAGCGGGCTGAGCACAGATACGCAGTATTTT.

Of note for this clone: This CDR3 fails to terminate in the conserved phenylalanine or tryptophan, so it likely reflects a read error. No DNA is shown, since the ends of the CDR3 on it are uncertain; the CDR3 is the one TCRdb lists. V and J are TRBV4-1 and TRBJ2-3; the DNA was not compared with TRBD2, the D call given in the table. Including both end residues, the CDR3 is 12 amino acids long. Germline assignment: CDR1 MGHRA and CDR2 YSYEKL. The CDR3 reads CASSQGLAACPT.

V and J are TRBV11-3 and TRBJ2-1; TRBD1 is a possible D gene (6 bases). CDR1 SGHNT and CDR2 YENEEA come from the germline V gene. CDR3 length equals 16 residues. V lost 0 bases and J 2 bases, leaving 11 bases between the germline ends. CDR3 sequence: CASSLDSGQPYNEQFF. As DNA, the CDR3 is TGTGCCAGCAGCTTAGATAGTGGACAGCCCTACAATGAGCAGTTCTTC.

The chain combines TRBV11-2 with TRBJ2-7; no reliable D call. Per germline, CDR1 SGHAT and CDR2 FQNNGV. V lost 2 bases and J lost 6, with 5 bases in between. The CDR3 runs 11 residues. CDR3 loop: CASSLLSEQYF. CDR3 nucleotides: TGTGCCAGCAGCTTACTCTCCGAGCAGTACTTC.

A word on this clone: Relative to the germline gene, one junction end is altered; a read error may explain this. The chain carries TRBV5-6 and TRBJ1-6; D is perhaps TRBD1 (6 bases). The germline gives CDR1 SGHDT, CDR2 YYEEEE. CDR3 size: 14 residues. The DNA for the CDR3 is TGTGCCAGCAGGTTGGGACAAACTAATTCACCCCTCCACTTT. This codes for CASRLGQTNSPLHF. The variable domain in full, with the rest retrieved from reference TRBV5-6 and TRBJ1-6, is DAGVTQSPTHLIKTRGQQVTLRCSPKSGHDTVSWYQQALGQGPQFIFQYYEEEERQRGNFPDRFSGHQFPNYSSELNVNALLLGDSALYLCASRLGQTNSPLHFGNGTRLTVT.

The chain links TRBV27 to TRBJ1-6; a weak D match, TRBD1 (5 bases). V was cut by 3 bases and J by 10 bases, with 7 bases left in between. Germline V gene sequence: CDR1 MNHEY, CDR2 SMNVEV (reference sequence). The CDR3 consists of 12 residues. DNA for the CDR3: TGTGCCAGCAGTTTGGGGGGATCACCCCTCCACTTT. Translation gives CASSLGGSPLHF.

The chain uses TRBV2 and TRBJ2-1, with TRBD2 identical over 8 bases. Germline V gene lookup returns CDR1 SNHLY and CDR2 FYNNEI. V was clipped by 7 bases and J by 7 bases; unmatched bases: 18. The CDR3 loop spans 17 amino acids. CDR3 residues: CASKGRGLAGRINEQFF. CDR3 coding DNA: TGTGCCAGCAAGGGGCGGGGGCTAGCGGGCCGAATTAATGAGCAGTTCTTC.

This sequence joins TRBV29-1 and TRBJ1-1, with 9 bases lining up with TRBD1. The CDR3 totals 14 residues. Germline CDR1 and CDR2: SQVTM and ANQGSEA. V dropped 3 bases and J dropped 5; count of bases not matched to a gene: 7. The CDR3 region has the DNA TGCAGCGTTGAGGTGGACAGGGGTAGGACTGAAGCTTTCTTT. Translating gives CSVEVDRGRTEAFF.

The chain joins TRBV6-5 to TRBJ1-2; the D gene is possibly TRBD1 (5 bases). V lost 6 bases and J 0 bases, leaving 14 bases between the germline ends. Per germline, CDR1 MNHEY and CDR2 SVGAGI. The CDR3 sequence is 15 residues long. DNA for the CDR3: TGTGCCAGCAGGCAGGGTCCCTTAACTAACTATGGCTACACCTTC. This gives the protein CASRQGPLTNYGYTF.

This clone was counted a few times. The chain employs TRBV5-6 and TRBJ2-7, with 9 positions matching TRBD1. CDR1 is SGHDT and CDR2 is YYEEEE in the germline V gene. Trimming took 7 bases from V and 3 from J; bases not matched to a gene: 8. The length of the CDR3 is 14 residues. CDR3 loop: CASEQGAHIYEQYF. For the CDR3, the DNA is TGTGCCAGCGAACAGGGGGCGCACATCTACGAGCAGTACTTC.

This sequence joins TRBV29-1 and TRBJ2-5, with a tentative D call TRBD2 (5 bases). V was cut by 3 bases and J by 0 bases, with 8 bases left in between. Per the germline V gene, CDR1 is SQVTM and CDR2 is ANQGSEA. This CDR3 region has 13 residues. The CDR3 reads CSVERRDQETQYF. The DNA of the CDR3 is TGCAGCGTTGAGAGGCGGGACCAAGAGACCCAGTACTTC.

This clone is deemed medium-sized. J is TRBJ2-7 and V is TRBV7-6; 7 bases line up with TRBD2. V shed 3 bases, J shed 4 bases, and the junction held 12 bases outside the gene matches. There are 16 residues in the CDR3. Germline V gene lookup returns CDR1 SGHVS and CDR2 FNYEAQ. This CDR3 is CASSFANPSGLYEQYF. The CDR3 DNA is TGTGCCAGCAGCTTCGCCAACCCTAGCGGACTATACGAGCAGTACTTC.

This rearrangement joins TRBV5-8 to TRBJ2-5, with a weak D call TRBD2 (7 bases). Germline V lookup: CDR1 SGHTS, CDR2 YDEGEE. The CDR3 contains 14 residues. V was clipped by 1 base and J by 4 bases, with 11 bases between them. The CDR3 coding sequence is TGTGCCAGCAGCTTGTCGAGGGGGGGAGAGACCCAGTACTTC. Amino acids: CASSLSRGGETQYF.

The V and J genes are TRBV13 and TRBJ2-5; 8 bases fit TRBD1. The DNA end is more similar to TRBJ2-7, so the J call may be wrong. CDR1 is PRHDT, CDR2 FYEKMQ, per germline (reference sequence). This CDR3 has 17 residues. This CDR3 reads CASSFGTGVGAAYEQYF. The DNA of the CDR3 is TGTGCCAGCAGCTTCGGGACAGGTGTTGGAGCCGCCTACGAGCAGTACTTC.